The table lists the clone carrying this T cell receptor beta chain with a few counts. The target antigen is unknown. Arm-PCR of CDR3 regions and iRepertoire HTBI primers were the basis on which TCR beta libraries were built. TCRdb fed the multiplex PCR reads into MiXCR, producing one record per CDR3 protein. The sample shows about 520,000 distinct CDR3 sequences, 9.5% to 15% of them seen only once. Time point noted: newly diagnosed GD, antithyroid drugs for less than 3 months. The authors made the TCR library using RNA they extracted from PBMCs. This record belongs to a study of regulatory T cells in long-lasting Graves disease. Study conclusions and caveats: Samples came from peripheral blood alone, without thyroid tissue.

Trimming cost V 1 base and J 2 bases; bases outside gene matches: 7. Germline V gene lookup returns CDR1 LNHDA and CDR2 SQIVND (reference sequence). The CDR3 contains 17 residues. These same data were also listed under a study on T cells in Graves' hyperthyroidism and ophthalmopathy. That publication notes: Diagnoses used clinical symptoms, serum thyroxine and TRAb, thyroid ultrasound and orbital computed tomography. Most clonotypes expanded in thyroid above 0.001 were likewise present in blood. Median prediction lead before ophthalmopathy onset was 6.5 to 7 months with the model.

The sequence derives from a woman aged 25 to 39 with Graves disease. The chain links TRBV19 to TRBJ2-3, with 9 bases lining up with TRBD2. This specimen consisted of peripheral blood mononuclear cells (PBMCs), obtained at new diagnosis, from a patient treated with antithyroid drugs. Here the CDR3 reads CASSIAASGKPTDTQYF. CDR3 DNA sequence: TGTGCCAGTAGTATAGCTGCTAGCGGGAAACCCACAGATACGCAGTATTTT.